A selection of T cell receptor beta chains follows, all from one sample in a study of T cells after yellow fever vaccination. TCRdb re-derived calls from the 5' RACE reads in MiXCR, one entry per CDR3 protein. Here the sample spans around 120,000 distinct CDR3 sequences, about 7.2% being singletons. The sequencing here drew on CD4+ T cells sorted from PBMCs, taken 35 to 50 days after the first yellow fever vaccination. The receptors here all came from a man aged 18-30 years who received the YFV17D yellow fever vaccine. Each CDR3 is given with its conserved first and last residue. Each record gives: J gene, V gene, D gene, clone size, CDR3 DNA, CDR3 protein. A D gene is named only where the DNA matches it firmly. Some rows have no size entry. The others give once, few or many, or a class for an expanded clone.

TRBJ2-3 TRBV7-2 TRBD2 many TGTGCCAGCAGCTTCTGGCGGGGGGGATCGGATACGCAGTATTTT CASSFWRGGSDTQYF
TRBJ2-2 TRBV28 TRBD2 many TGTGCCAGCACCCTCGGGGGGGCGAACACCGGGGAGCTGTTTTTT CASTLGGANTGELFF
TRBJ2-5 TRBV5-4 NA few TGTGCCAGCAGCGCCCGGCATGGAGAGACCCAGTACTTC CASSARHGETQYF
TRBJ1-1 TRBV7-9 NA many TGTGCCAGCAGCTTAGAAGGGGGGGGCACTGAAGCTTTCTTT CASSLEGGGTEAFF
TRBJ2-3 TRBV7-9 NA many TGTGCCAGCCGCGTTTCTAGCACAGATACGCAGTATTTT CASRVSSTDTQYF
TRBJ1-4 TRBV10-3 TRBD1 many TGTGCCATCAGTCCCACAGGGGGTGTACTGTTTTTT CAISPTGGVLFF
TRBJ2-4 TRBV4-3 NA NA TGCGCCAGCAGCCAAGCCGGACAGAGGGACATTCAGTACTTC CASSQAGQRDIQYF
TRBJ2-1 TRBV9 TRBD2 few TGTGCCAGCAGCACCAGAGGGCGGGGGGGCCGGTACAATGAGCAGTTCTTC CASSTRGRGGRYNEQFF
TRBJ1-2 TRBV7-2 NA many TGTGCCAGCAGCTTAGTACGCCGCCGCTATGGCTACACCTTC CASSLVRRRYGYTF
TRBJ1-4 TRBV4-2 NA many TGTGCCAGCAGCCGGGTAGGACAGTCGAAAGAAAAACTGTTTTTT CASSRVGQSKEKLFF
TRBJ2-5 TRBV7-2 TRBD1 many TGTGCCAGCAGCCAACGGCGGGCGACAGGGGTTGGGGAGACCCAGTACTTC CASSQRRATGVGETQYF
TRBJ1-1 TRBV12-3/TRBV12-4 TRBD1 NA TGTGCCAGCAGAACGACAGGGGCGGGTGAAGCTTTCTTT CASRTTGAGEAFF
TRBJ2-5 TRBV4-3 NA many TGCGCCAGCAGCCTCGACGGGGCGCAGACCCAGTACTTC CASSLDGAQTQYF
TRBJ1-4 TRBV7-3 NA many TGTGCCAGCAGCGCCCAAGAGAAGTCCGAAAAACTGTTTTTT CASSAQEKSEKLFF
TRBJ2-2 TRBV4-3 TRBD2 many TGCGCCAGCAGCCAAGATGCGGGGGTCGGCGGGGAGCTGTTTTTT CASSQDAGVGGELFF
TRBJ2-5 TRBV9 NA many TGTGCCAGCAGCGTCATAGACGGGCTAGTTGAGACCCAGTACTTC CASSVIDGLVETQYF
TRBJ1-5 TRBV30 NA NA TGTGCCTGGAGTGCGACGAATCAGCCCCAGCATTTT CAWSATNQPQHF
TRBJ1-5 TRBV5-1 TRBD1 NA TGCGCCAGCAGCTTGGTCGACAGGGCTCAGCCCCAGCATTTT CASSLVDRAQPQHF
TRBJ1-2 TRBV5-1 TRBD1 many TGCGCCAGCAGCTTGGCCCCCGGGACAGGGGGAGGAAATGGCTACACCTTC CASSLAPGTGGGNGYTF
TRBJ2-5 TRBV9 TRBD2 many TGTGCCAGCAGAGGGGCTAGCGGGGGCGGGGAGACCCAGTACTTC CASRGASGGGETQYF
TRBJ1-5 TRBV29-1 NA many TGCAGCGTCCGGACGGGTAGTGGGCCCCAGCATTTT CSVRTGSGPQHF
TRBJ2-2 TRBV9 NA NA TGTGCCAGCAGCGTAGATTCCAGGGCCGGGGAGCTGTTTTTT CASSVDSRAGELFF
TRBJ2-7 TRBV29-1 NA NA TGCAGCGCTGACGGGACGGGGGAGCAGTACTTC CSADGTGEQYF
TRBJ1-2 TRBV6-1 TRBD1 few TGTGCCAGCAGTCCTACAAGTCGGCCCGGGACAGACAAAGGTGGCTACACCTTC CASSPTSRPGTDKGGYTF
TRBJ2-3 TRBV7-9 NA NA TGTGCCATGAGCCCGTTGATGGGCAGACCTCCCGTAGATACGCAGTATTTT CAMSPLMGRPPVDTQYF
TRBJ1-6 TRBV2 NA many TGTGCCAAGGGAAAGCCCCCCCAGGATCCCCTCCACTTT CAKGKPPQDPLHF
TRBJ1-1 TRBV19 TRBD1 NA TGTGCCAGTAGTACTCGGGACAGTCGGACCACTGAAGCTTTCTTT CASSTRDSRTTEAFF
TRBJ1-2 TRBV4-1 NA many TGCGCCAGCAGCCAAGGGGGTGGGGGGTACTATGGCTACACCTTC CASSQGGGGYYGYTF
TRBJ2-2 TRBV5-4 NA many TGTGCCAGCAGCTTTATGGGGGCGCACACCGGGGAGCTGTTTTTT CASSFMGAHTGELFF
TRBJ2-4 TRBV7-2 NA NA TGTGCCAGCAGCTTCGGCTCTCGGGGAAACATTCAGTACTTC CASSFGSRGNIQYF
TRBJ2-7 TRBV18 NA many TGTGCCAGCTCACCTCTACTAAATTCCTACGAGCAGTACTTC CASSPLLNSYEQYF
TRBJ1-4 TRBV18 NA many TGTGCCAGCTCACCAGGAGGAAATGAAAAACTGTTTTTT CASSPGGNEKLFF
TRBJ2-5 TRBV7-2 NA many TGTGCCAGCAGCTTAGCACCTCTAGGTCAGGGCCAAGAGACCCAGTACTTC CASSLAPLGQGQETQYF
TRBJ2-1 TRBV19 NA many TGTGCCAGTAGTACGTGGGCAGCGTACAATGAGCAGTTCTTC CASSTWAAYNEQFF
TRBJ2-3 TRBV5-6 TRBD1 few TGTGCCAGCAGCTGGGGACAGGGGGCTCCAGATACGCAGTATTTT CASSWGQGAPDTQYF
TRBJ2-5 TRBV20-1 NA few TGCAGTGCTAGAGATCGGACGCCCTTGGGGGAGACCCAGTACTTC CSARDRTPLGETQYF
TRBJ2-3 TRBV5-5 TRBD2 many TGTGCCAGCGGAACTAGCGGGGGGAACACAGATACGCAGTATTTT CASGTSGGNTDTQYF
TRBJ2-2 TRBV14 NA many TGTGCCAGCAGCCAGAAGGGCCGTACCCCCGGGGAGCTGTTTTTT CASSQKGRTPGELFF
TRBJ2-1 TRBV12-5 NA few TGTGCTAGTGGGTCGAGGGGGGACTACAATGAGCAGTTCTTC CASGSRGDYNEQFF
TRBJ2-3 TRBV11-2 TRBD1 many TGTGCCAGCGCATCCGGGACAGGGGTTTCCGATACGCAGTATTTT CASASGTGVSDTQYF
TRBJ2-1 TRBV12-3/TRBV12-4 NA many TGTGCCAGCAGGACCTCGGGGGGCCGGACGTTCTTC CASRTSGGRTFF
TRBJ2-6 TRBV4-3 NA many TGCGCCAGCAGCCAAGAATACGCATCTGGGGCCAACGTCCTGACTTTC CASSQEYASGANVLTF
TRBJ1-2 TRBV7-2 TRBD1 many TGTGCCAGCAGCTTAGAGAGTGGGACAGGGGTGGGCTACACCTTC CASSLESGTGVGYTF
TRBJ1-1 TRBV5-1 NA many TGCGCCAGCAGCTTGGAACCAGATCGGACCTTCGCTGAAGCTTTCTTT CASSLEPDRTFAEAFF
TRBJ2-3 TRBV11-2 TRBD2 few TGTGCCAGCAGCTTAAGAGGGCCTGGCGGGGGGGGCAGAGATACGCAGTATTTT CASSLRGPGGGGRDTQYF
TRBJ2-3 TRBV27 TRBD1 few TGTGCCAGCAGTCGCCGACAGGGGCTTTCAGATACGCAGTATTTT CASSRRQGLSDTQYF
TRBJ2-5 TRBV5-1 NA few TGCGCCAGCAGCCAAGGACAGACTCAAGAGACCCAGTACTTC CASSQGQTQETQYF
TRBJ1-2 TRBV18 NA many TGTGCCAGCTCACCTACCCAGGTCGGGGGAGCCGGCGGCTACACCTTC CASSPTQVGGAGGYTF
TRBJ2-1 TRBV7-2 NA many TGTGCCAGCAGCTTCGACCCGGGGGCGTACAATGAGCAGTTCTTC CASSFDPGAYNEQFF
TRBJ1-4 TRBV29-1 NA NA TGCAGCGTGGGGGCCGGTATAGGGACATCAACTAATGAAAAACTGTTTTTT CSVGAGIGTSTNEKLFF
TRBJ1-1 TRBV4-2 TRBD1 many TGTGCCAGCAGCCATGGAACAGGGGCGACTGAAGCTTTCTTT CASSHGTGATEAFF
TRBJ2-1 TRBV24-1 NA many TGTGCCACCAGTGATTCGTTGTCCGGGGATGAGCAGTTCTTC CATSDSLSGDEQFF
TRBJ2-3 TRBV20-1 NA many TGCAGTGCTAACCCCCCCCGCGTAGATACGCAGTATTTT CSANPPRVDTQYF
TRBJ1-1 TRBV10-3 NA NA TGTGCCATCACCGGAGCCGGGGACACTGAAGCTTTCTTT CAITGAGDTEAFF